This TCR beta chain was captured by sequencing in a study of read filtering for tumor transcriptome and immune sequencing. Study observations and caveats: This fraction held mixed bone marrow immune cells after CD138-negative sorting.

This clonotype has ten or more counts. The target antigen is unknown. The V and J ends lost 5 bases and 7 bases, in that order; junction bases with no gene match: 2. Germline V gene lookup returns CDR1 MNHEY and CDR2 SVGAGI. There are 14 residues in the CDR3. Molecular barcoded adaptors covering alpha/delta and beta/gamma chains were used on 400 to 450 ng RNA. TCRdb processed the reads anew with MiXCR; each CDR3 protein has one entry. The sample has about 58,000 distinct CDR3 sequences; over 9% are singletons. This receptor was obtained from a donor at least 40 years old with multiple myeloma. The sequencing input was a population of CD138-negative cells sorted from bone marrow. The rearrangement uses TRBV6-5 and TRBJ2-1; 13 bases agree with TRBD2. The CDR3 nucleotides read TGTGCCAGCAGTCGGGGACTAGCGGGGAATGAGCAGTTCTTC. Translation: CASSRGLAGNEQFF.